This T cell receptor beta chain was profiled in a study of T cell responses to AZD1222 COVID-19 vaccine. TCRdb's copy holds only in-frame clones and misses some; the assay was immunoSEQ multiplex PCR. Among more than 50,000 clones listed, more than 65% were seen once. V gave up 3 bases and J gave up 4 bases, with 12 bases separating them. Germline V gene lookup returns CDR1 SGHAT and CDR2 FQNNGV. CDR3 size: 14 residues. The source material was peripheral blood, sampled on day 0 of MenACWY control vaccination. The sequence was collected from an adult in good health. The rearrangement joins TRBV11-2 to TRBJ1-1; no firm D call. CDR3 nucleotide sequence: TGTGCCAGCAGCTTCTCCTTGGTCCTCACTGAAGCTTTCTTT. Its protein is CASSFSLVLTEAFF.